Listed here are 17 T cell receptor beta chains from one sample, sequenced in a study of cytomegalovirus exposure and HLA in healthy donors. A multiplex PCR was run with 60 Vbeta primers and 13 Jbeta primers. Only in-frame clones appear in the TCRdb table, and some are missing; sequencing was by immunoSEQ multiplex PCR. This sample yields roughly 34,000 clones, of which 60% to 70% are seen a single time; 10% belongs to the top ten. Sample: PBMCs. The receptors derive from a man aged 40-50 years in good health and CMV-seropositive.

CDR3: CASSPSGGGRISSYEQYF. CDR3 DNA: TGTGCCAGCAGCCCATCCGGGGGTGGCCGTATTAGTTCCTACGAGCAGTACTTC. The chain employs TRBV7-6 and TRBJ2-7, with D possibly being TRBD2 (6 bases). Per germline, CDR1 SGHVS and CDR2 FNYEAQ. Trimming removed 5 bases from V and 1 base from J, with 24 bases in between. CDR3 length equals 18 residues.

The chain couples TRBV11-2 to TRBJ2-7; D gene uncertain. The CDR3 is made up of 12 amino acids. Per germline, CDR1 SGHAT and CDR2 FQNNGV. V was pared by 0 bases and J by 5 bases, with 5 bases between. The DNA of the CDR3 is TGTGCCAGCAGCTTAGAGAGGCACGAGCAGTACTTC. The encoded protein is CASSLERHEQYF.

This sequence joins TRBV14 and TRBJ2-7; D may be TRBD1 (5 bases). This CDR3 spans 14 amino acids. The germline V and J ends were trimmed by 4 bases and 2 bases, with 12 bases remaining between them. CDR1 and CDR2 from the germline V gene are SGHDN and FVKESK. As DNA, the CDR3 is TGTGCCAGCAGCCCCGGACAAGCGACCTACGAGCAGTACTTC. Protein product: CASSPGQATYEQYF.

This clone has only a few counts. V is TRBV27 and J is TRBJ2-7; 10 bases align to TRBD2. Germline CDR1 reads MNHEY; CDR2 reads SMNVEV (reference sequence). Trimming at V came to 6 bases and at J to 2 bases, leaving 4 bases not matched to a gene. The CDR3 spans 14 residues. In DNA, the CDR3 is TGTGCCAGCAGGCGCGGACTAGCGGCCTACGAGCAGTACTTC. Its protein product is CASRRGLAAYEQYF.

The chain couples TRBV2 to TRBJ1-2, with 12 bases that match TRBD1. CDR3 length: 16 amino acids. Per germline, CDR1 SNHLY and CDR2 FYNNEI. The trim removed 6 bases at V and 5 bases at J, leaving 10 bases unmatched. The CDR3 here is CASRTGTGGEKYGYTF. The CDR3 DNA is TGTGCCAGCAGGACAGGGACAGGGGGCGAAAAATATGGCTACACCTTC.

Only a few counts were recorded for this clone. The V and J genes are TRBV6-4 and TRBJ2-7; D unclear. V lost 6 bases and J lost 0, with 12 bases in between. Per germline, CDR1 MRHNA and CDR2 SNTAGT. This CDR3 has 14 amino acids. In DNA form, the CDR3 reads TGTGCCAGCAGGACTGACTTCCGCTCCTACGAGCAGTACTTC. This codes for CASRTDFRSYEQYF.

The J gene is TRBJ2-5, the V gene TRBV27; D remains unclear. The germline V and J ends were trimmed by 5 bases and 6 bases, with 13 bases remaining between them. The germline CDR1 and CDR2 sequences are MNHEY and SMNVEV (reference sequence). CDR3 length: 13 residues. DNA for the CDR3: TGTGCCAGCAGTGCTCGAGCTTCGCAGACCCAGTACTTC. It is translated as CASSARASQTQYF.

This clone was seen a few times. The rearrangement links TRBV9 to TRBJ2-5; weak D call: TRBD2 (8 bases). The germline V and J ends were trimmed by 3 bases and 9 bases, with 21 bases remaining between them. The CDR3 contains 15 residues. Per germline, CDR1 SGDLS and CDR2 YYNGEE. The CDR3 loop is CASSAGGGTALAQYF. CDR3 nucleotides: TGTGCCAGCAGCGCCGGGGGGGGGACAGCCCTGGCCCAGTACTTC. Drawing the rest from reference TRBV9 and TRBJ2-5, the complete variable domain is DSGVTQTPKHLITATGQRVTLRCSPRSGDLSVYWYQQSLDQGLQFLIQYYNGEERAKGNILERFSAQQFPDLHSELNLSSLELGDSALYFCASSAGGGTALAQYFGPGTRLLVL.

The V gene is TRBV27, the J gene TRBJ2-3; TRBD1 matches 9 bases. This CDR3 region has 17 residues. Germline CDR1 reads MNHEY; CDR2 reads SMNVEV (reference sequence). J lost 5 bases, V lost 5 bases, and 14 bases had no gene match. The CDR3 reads CASSVGGTGYNIDTQYF. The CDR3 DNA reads TGTGCCAGCAGTGTGGGGGGGACAGGGTACAATATAGATACGCAGTATTTT.

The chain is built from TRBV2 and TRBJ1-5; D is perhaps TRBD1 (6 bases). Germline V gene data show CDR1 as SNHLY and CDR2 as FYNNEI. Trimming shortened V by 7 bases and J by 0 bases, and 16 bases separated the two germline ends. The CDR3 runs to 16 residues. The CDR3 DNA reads TGTGCCAGCAAGGGCAGGGGAATATATAGCAATCAGCCCCAGCATTTT. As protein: CASKGRGIYSNQPQHF.

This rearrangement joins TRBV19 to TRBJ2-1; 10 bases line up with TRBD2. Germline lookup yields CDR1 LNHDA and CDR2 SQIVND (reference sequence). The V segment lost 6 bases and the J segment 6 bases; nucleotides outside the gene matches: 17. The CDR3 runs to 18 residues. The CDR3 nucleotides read TGTGCCAGTAGCCGGAGACCCCTAGCGGGGGATAAACGCAATGAGCAGTTCTTC. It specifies CASSRRPLAGDKRNEQFF.

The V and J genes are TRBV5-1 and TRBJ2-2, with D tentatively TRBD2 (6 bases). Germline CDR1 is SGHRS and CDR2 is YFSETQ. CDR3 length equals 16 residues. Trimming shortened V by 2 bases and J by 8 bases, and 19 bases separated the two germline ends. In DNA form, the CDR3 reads TGCGCCAGCAGCTTCGATCCGGGACTGGTTTCTGGGGAGCTGTTTTTT. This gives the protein CASSFDPGLVSGELFF.

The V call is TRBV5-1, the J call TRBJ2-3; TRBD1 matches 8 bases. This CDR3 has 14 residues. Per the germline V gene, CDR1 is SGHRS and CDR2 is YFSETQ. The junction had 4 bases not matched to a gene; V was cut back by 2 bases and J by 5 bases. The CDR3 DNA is TGCGCCAGCAGCTTCGACAGGGGAGAAGATACGCAGTATTTT. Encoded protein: CASSFDRGEDTQYF.

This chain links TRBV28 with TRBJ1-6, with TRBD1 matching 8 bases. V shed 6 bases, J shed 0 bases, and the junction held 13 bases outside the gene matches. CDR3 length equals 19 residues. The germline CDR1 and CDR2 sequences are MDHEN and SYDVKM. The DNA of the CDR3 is TGTGCCAGCAGCGGCTCCGGGACAGGATACAGCTCCTATAATTCACCCCTCCACTTT. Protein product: CASSGSGTGYSSYNSPLHF.

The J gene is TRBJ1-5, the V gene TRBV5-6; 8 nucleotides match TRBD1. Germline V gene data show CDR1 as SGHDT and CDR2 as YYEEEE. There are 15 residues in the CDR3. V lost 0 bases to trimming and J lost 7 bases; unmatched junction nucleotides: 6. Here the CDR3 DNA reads TGTGCCAGCAGCTTGGGACAGGGGCAAATACAGCCCCAGCATTTT. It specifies CASSLGQGQIQPQHF. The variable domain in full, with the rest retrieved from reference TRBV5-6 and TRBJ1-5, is DAGVTQSPTHLIKTRGQQVTLRCSPKSGHDTVSWYQQALGQGPQFIFQYYEEEERQRGNFPDRFSGHQFPNYSSELNVNALLLGDSALYLCASSLGQGQIQPQHFGDGTRLSIL.

The CDR3 here is CASGPGQGNEKLFF. The CDR3 DNA follows: TGTGCTAGTGGCCCCGGACAGGGTAATGAAAAACTGTTTTTT. The chain couples TRBV12-5 to TRBJ1-4; TRBD1 matches 8 bases. Germline assignment: CDR1 LGHNT and CDR2 FRNRAP. The junction had 4 bases not matched to a gene; V was cut back by 6 bases and J by 4 bases. The CDR3 runs to 14 residues.

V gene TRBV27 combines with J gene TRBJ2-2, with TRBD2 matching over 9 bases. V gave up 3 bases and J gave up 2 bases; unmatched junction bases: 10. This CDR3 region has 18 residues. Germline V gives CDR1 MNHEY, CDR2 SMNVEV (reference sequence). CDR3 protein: CASSLGRFSGGNTGELFF. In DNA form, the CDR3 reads TGTGCCAGCAGTTTGGGACGGTTTAGCGGGGGAAACACCGGGGAGCTGTTTTTT.